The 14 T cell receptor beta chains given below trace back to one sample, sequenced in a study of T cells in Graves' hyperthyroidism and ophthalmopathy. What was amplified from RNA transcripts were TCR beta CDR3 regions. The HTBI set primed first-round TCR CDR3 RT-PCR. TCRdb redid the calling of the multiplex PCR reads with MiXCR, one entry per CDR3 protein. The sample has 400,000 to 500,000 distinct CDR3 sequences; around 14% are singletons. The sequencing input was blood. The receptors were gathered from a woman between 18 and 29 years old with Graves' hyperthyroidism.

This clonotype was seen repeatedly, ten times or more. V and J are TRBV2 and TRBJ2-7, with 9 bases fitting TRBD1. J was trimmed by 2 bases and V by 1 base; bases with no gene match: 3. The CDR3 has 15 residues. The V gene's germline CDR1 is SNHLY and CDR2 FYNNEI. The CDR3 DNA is TGTGCCAGCAGTGAAGGGGGGACAGGGACCTACGAGCAGTACGTC. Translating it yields CASSEGGTGTYEQYV.

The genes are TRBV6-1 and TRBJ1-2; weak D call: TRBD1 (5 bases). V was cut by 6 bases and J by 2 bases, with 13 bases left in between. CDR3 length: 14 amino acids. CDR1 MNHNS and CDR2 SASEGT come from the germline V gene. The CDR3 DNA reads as TGTGCCAGCAGGGGGGTTAACGGCAACTATGGCTACACCTTC. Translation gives CASRGVNGNYGYTF.

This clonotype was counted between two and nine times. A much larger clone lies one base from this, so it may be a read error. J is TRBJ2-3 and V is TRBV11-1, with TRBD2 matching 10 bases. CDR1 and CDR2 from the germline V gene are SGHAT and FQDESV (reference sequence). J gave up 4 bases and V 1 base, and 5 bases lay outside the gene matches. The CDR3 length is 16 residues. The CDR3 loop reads CASSLGAGGRADTQYF. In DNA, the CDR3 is TGTGCCAGCAGCTTAGGAGCGGGAGGGAGGGCAGATACGCAGTATTTT.

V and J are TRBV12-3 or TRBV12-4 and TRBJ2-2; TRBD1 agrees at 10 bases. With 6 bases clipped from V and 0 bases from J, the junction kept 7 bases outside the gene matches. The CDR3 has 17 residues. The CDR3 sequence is CASSLNGQGANTGELFF. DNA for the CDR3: TGTGCCAGCAGCTTAAACGGACAGGGGGCGAACACCGGGGAGCTGTTTTTT.

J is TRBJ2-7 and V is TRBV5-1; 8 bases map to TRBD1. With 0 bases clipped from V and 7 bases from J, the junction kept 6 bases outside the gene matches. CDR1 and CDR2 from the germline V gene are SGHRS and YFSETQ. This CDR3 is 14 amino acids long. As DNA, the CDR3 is TGCGCCAGCAGCTTGGGGGACAGGCGAGGGGAGCAGTACGTC. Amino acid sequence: CASSLGDRRGEQYV.

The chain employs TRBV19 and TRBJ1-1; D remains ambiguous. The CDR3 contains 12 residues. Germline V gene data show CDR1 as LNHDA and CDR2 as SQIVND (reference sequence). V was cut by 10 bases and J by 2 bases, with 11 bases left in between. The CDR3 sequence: CATWTANTEAFF. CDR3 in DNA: TGTGCCACCTGGACGGCTAACACTGAAGCTTTCTTT.

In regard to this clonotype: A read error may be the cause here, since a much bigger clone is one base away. The CDR3 region is CASSRDRGAGVNVLTF. The CDR3 region has the DNA TGTGCCAGCAGCCGCGACAGGGGGGCTGGGGTCAACGTCCTGACTTTC. The chain joins TRBV7-8 to TRBJ2-6; 9 bases match TRBD1. The CDR3 loop spans 16 amino acids. Germline loops: CDR1 SGHVS, CDR2 FQNEAQ.

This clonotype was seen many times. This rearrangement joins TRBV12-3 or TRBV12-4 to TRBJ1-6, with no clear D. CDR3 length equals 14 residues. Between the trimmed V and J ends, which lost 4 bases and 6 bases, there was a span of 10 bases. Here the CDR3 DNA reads TGTGCCAGCAGTTCCCGGGGAGGTAATTCACCCCTCCACTTT. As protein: CASSSRGGNSPLHF.

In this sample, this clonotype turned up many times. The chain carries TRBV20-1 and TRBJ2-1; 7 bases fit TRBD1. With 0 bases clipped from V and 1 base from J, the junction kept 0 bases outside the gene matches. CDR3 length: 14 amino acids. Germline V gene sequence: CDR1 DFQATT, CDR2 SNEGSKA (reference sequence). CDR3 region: CSARDRGSYNEQFF. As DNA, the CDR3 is TGCAGTGCTAGAGACAGGGGGTCCTACAATGAGCAGTTCTTC.

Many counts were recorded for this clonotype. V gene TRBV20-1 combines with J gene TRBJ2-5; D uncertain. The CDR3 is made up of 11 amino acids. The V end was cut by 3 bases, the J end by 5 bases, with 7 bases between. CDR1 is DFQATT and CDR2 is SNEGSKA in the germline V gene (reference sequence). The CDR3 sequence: CSASLSETQYF. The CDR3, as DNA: TGCAGTGCTAGCCTTAGCGAGACCCAGTACTTC.

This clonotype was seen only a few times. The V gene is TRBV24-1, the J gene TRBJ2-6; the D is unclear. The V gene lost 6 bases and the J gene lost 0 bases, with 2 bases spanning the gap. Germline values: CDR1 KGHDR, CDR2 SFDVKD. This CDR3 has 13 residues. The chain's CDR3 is CATSTSGANVLTF. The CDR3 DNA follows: TGTGCCACCAGTACCTCTGGGGCCAACGTCCTGACTTTC.

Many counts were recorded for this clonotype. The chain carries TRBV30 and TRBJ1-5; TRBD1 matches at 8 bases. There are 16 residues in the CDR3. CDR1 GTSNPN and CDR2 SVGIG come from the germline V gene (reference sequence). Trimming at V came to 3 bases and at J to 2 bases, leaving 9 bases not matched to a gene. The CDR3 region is CAWSSGQGGGNQPQHF. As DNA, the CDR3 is TGTGCCTGGAGCTCCGGACAGGGCGGGGGCAATCAGCCCCAGCATTTT.

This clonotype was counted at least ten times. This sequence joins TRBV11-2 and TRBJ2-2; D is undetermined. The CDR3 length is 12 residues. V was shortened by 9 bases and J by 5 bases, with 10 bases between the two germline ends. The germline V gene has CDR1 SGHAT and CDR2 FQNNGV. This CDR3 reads CASSLRTGELFF. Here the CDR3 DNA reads TGTGCCAGTAGTCTCCGAACCGGGGAGCTGTTTTTT.

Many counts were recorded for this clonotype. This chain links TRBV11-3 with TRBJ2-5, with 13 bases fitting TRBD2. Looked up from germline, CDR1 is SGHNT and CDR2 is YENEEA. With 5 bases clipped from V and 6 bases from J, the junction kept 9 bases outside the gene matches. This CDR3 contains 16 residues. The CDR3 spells CASSQGGLAGDQTQYF. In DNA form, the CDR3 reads TGTGCCAGCAGCCAAGGAGGACTAGCGGGAGATCAGACCCAGTACTTC.